The sample holds many counts of the clone carrying this TCR beta chain. Its antigen is unknown. The CDR3 spans 15 residues. Germline CDR1 and CDR2: SQVTM and ANQGSEA. V trimming: 5 bases; J trimming: 1 base; junction bases outside the gene matches: 10. This entry comes from a study of Graves' ophthalmopathy and Graves' hyperthyroidism. Study context: Researchers classed hyperthyroidism as stable given no ophthalmopathy within 18 months of follow-up. Findings and caveats of the study: Blood contained most expanded thyroid clonotypes exceeding 0.001 frequency. The model achieved about 67% sensitivity and around 72% specificity for ophthalmopathy progression.

As diagnostic evidence, clinical symptoms, serum thyroxine, TRAb, thyroid ultrasound and orbital computed tomography were relied upon. Researchers took RNA transcripts and amplified TCR beta CDR3 regions from them. Second-round multiplex PCR followed a first-round RT-PCR using HTBI primers. TCRdb used MiXCR to reprocess the multiplex PCR reads, holding one entry per CDR3 protein. The top ten hold around 4% of the sample, which has approximately 540,000 distinct CDR3 sequences, approximately 37% seen once. V is TRBV29-1 and J is TRBJ1-1, with 7 bases aligning to TRBD1. Sequenced: peripheral blood or thyroid tissue (not recorded which). The sequence was obtained from an adult man with Graves' hyperthyroidism. The CDR3 is CSVTGVEGANTEAFF. The CDR3 DNA reads as TGCAGCGTTACAGGGGTGGAGGGTGCGAACACTGAAGCTTTCTTT.